A single sample is the source of the 32 T cell receptor beta chains below, sequenced in a study of PD-L1 blockade in urothelial cancer. The assay was immunoSEQ multiplex PCR, and TCRdb's table has in-frame clones only and misses some. The repertoire holds around 50,000 clones, with approximately 86% as singletons. Time point specified: peripheral blood 6 weeks after treatment start. The sequencing here drew on PBMCs, taken around atezolizumab (anti-PD-L1) treatment. The receptors stem from a man in his fifties or sixties with urothelial cancer.

This sequence joins TRBV5-6 and TRBJ2-5; a possible D gene is TRBD1 (6 bases). The V end lost 3 bases, the J end lost 5 bases, and 14 bases lay between the germline ends. The germline CDR1 and CDR2 sequences are SGHDT and YYEEEE. The CDR3 has 14 amino acids. The CDR3 coding sequence is TGTGCCAGCAGCTCACCCCAGGGGTGGGAGACCCAGTACTTC. Translated: CASSSPQGWETQYF.

The gene calls are TRBV27 and TRBJ2-7; 7 positions agree with TRBD2. The CDR3 totals 14 residues. V gave up 6 bases and J gave up 4 bases; unmatched junction bases: 9. In germline, CDR1 is MNHEY, CDR2 SMNVEV (reference sequence). Written as DNA, the CDR3 is TGTGCCAGCAGGTCTGGCGGGAGTTGGTACGAGCAGTACTTC. Encoded protein: CASRSGGSWYEQYF.

The chain employs TRBV6-6 and TRBJ2-7, with 8 nucleotides matching TRBD1. The V segment lost 0 bases and the J segment 6 bases; nucleotides outside the gene matches: 10. The CDR3 is made up of 16 amino acids. The V gene's germline CDR1 is MNHNY and CDR2 SVGAGI (reference sequence). The CDR3 DNA is TGTGCCAGCAGTTACTCCGGGCGGGACAGGTTGTCCGAGCAGTACTTC. It codes for CASSYSGRDRLSEQYF.

The chain uses TRBV4-1 and TRBJ1-3; a possible D gene is TRBD1 (6 bases). CDR3 length: 14 residues. Deletions cut 5 bases from V and 0 bases from J, with 8 bases between. The germline V gene encodes CDR1 MGHRA and CDR2 YSYEKL. The CDR3 DNA sequence: TGCGCCAGCAGCTCAGGGGTCTCTGGAAACACCATATATTTT. Its translation is CASSSGVSGNTIYF.

V usage is TRBV6-5 and J usage is TRBJ2-7, with TRBD1 as a possible D gene (6 bases). V lost 6 bases and J 6 bases, leaving 15 bases between the germline ends. This CDR3 has 13 residues. The germline V gene encodes CDR1 MNHEY and CDR2 SVGAGI. CDR3 protein: CASRWGPRGEQYF. In DNA form, the CDR3 reads TGTGCCAGCAGGTGGGGGCCGAGGGGCGAGCAGTACTTC.

The chain joins TRBV29-1 to TRBJ2-2, with 10 bases identical to TRBD2. The CDR3 has 16 amino acids. CDR1 is SQVTM, CDR2 ANQGSEA, per germline. Germline trimming cut 7 bases from V and 2 bases from J; bases unmatched to any gene: 10. The CDR3 sequence: CSAKGLAGANTGELFF. In nucleotides, the CDR3 is TGCAGCGCCAAGGGGCTAGCGGGAGCAAACACCGGGGAGCTGTTTTTT.

This chain links TRBV27 with TRBJ1-2, with TRBD1 identical over 7 bases. CDR3 length: 15 residues. Germline lookup yields CDR1 MNHEY and CDR2 SMNVEV (reference sequence). V gave up 1 base and J gave up 0 bases; unmatched junction bases: 2. Written as DNA, the CDR3 is TGTGCCAGCAGTTTATTTACAGGGGCTAACTATGGCTACACCTTC. Translating it yields CASSLFTGANYGYTF.

The chain links TRBV19 to TRBJ1-2, with TRBD1 matching 9 bases. Germline-derived CDR1 and CDR2 are LNHDA and SQIVND (reference sequence). The CDR3 length is 21 residues. V was clipped by 3 bases and J by 6 bases; unmatched bases: 26. The CDR3 protein is CASSITGGAMPPPYLYNGYTF. Here the CDR3 DNA reads TGTGCCAGTAGTATTACAGGGGGCGCGATGCCTCCCCCCTACCTCTATAATGGCTACACCTTC.

The V call is TRBV30, the J call TRBJ1-1, with 7 bases lining up with TRBD1. The CDR3 length is 15 residues. J was trimmed by 3 bases and V by 5 bases; bases with no gene match: 12. The germline CDR1 and CDR2 sequences are GTSNPN and SVGIG (reference sequence). The CDR3 protein is CAWDSTGSRYTEAFF. Here the CDR3 DNA reads TGTGCCTGGGACTCGACAGGGAGTAGGTACACTGAAGCTTTCTTT.

The rearrangement uses TRBV28 and TRBJ2-2, with a tentative D call TRBD2 (5 bases). The V gene's germline CDR1 is MDHEN and CDR2 SYDVKM. This CDR3 is built from 14 residues. The V end was cut by 7 bases, the J end by 4 bases, with 13 bases between. DNA of the CDR3: TGTGCCAGCAAGCGGCCACGAGGCACCGGGGAGCTGTTTTTT. This gives the protein CASKRPRGTGELFF.

The chain uses TRBV7-9 and TRBJ2-1, with 9 bases aligning to TRBD1. Germline values: CDR1 SEHNR, CDR2 FQNEAQ (reference sequence). The CDR3 is 14 amino acids. The DNA for the CDR3 is TGTGCATGTACCCGGGACAGGGAGGGCAATGAGCAGTTCTTC. Translating it yields CACTRDREGNEQFF.

The genes are TRBV10-1 and TRBJ2-3, with 8 bases fitting TRBD2. Germline V gene lookup returns CDR1 WNHNN and CDR2 SYGVQD (reference sequence). The CDR3 is made up of 14 amino acids. The V segment lost 2 bases and the J segment 4 bases; nucleotides outside the gene matches: 2. The CDR3 loop is CASSEAGGSDTQYF. In DNA, the CDR3 is TGCGCCAGCAGTGAGGCGGGGGGATCAGATACGCAGTATTTT.

This clone was seen once. The chain uses TRBV9 and TRBJ2-1, with 8 nucleotides matching TRBD2. The germline gives CDR1 SGDLS, CDR2 YYNGEE. V gave up 3 bases and J gave up 4 bases; unmatched junction bases: 6. CDR3 length: 15 amino acids. The CDR3 loop is CASSAAAGAYNEQFF. CDR3 nucleotide sequence: TGTGCCAGCAGCGCCGCAGCGGGAGCTTACAATGAGCAGTTCTTC.

The V and J genes are TRBV27 and TRBJ1-5; D not resolved. Looked up from germline, CDR1 is MNHEY and CDR2 is SMNVEV (reference sequence). V was trimmed by 3 bases and J by 8 bases, leaving 11 bases between them. The CDR3 contains 13 residues. CDR3 coding DNA: TGTGCCAGCAGTTTTCGAAGTGCAGAGCCCCAGCATTTT. As protein: CASSFRSAEPQHF.

The chain joins TRBV5-1 to TRBJ1-2, with D tentatively TRBD1 (5 bases). Trimming stripped 0 bases from V and 6 bases from J, with 12 bases between. CDR3 length: 14 amino acids. Germline-derived CDR1 and CDR2 are SGHRS and YFSETQ. CDR3 loop: CASSLAAGWDGYTF. The DNA of the CDR3 is TGCGCCAGCAGCTTGGCCGCAGGGTGGGATGGCTACACCTTC.

This chain connects TRBV11-3 to TRBJ2-2, with no clear D. V lost 5 bases and J lost 6, with 7 bases in between. Germline V gene data show CDR1 as SGHNT and CDR2 as YENEEA. The CDR3 length is 12 residues. The CDR3 loop reads CASSRPPGELFF. DNA for the CDR3: TGTGCCAGCAGCCGTCCCCCCGGGGAGCTGTTTTTT.

Comments on this clone: Germline is not matched at one junction end, which may reflect a read error. This chain uses TRBV11-2 with TRBJ1-1, with 9 bases identical to TRBD1. The CDR3 loop spans 15 amino acids. Germline loops: CDR1 SGHAT, CDR2 FQNNGV. This CDR3 reads CASSQGTGWNAEAFF. The CDR3 coding sequence is TGTGCCAGCAGCCAGGGGACAGGGTGGAACGCTGAAGCTTTCTTT.

The chain combines TRBV23-1 with TRBJ1-5, with 7 bases aligning to TRBD1. TRBV23-1 is noted as an ORF with a role that remains uncertain. The CDR3 consists of 13 residues. Germline trimming cut 10 bases from V and 4 bases from J; bases unmatched to any gene: 7. The CDR3 nucleotides are TGCGCCACTCCGACAGGGATGAATCAGCCCCAGCATTTT. Its translation is CATPTGMNQPQHF.

The chain employs TRBV2 and TRBJ2-7; the match to TRBD1 covers 8 bases. Germline V lookup: CDR1 SNHLY, CDR2 FYNNEI. CDR3 length: 15 amino acids. The V segment lost 6 bases and the J segment 7 bases; nucleotides outside the gene matches: 14. The CDR3 DNA reads TGTGCCAGCAGGGGAATGGGACAGGAAAGACGGGAGCAGTACTTC. It yields the protein CASRGMGQERREQYF.

V and J are TRBV14 and TRBJ2-1, with D possibly TRBD2 on 6 matching bases. V shed 1 base and J shed 6 bases, with 16 bases lying between them. The CDR3 is 16 amino acids. Germline V gives CDR1 SGHDN, CDR2 FVKESK. CDR3 in DNA: TGTGCCAGCAGCCAAGGGCTGGGTAGCGGTAGCAATGAGCAGTTCTTC. Its translation: CASSQGLGSGSNEQFF.

The chain couples TRBV4-2 to TRBJ1-3; no clear D. V was trimmed by 0 bases and J by 0 bases, leaving 12 bases between them. Germline CDR1 LGHNA, CDR2 YNFKEQ. CDR3 size: 17 residues. This chain's CDR3 is CASSQDVTGSSGNTIYF. CDR3 nucleotide sequence: TGTGCCAGCAGCCAAGACGTCACGGGAAGCTCTGGAAACACCATATATTTT.

V usage is TRBV7-9 and J usage is TRBJ2-7, with 9 positions matching TRBD1. This CDR3 has 14 amino acids. J lost 3 bases, V lost 5 bases, and 5 bases had no gene match. Germline CDR1 and CDR2: SEHNR and FQNEAQ (reference sequence). The CDR3 coding sequence is TGTGCCAGCAGCCCTGGGACAGGGAACTACGAGCAGTACTTC. Translation gives CASSPGTGNYEQYF.

The J gene is TRBJ2-1, the V gene TRBV10-3; the match to TRBD1 covers 9 bases. After removal of 5 bases from V and 0 bases from J, the junction contained 8 bases not matched to a gene. CDR1 is ENHRY, CDR2 SYGVKD, per germline. The CDR3 is 17 amino acids. The CDR3 reads CAISRPGTGSSYNEQFF. CDR3 DNA: TGTGCCATCAGTCGTCCCGGGACAGGGAGCTCCTACAATGAGCAGTTCTTC.

The chain carries TRBV9 and TRBJ1-1; 9 bases line up with TRBD1. CDR1 is SGDLS and CDR2 is YYNGEE in the germline V gene. CDR3 length equals 17 residues. The trim removed 0 bases at V and 0 bases at J, leaving 6 bases unmatched. This CDR3 is CASSVVPGTGMNTEAFF. As DNA, the CDR3 is TGTGCCAGCAGCGTAGTCCCCGGGACAGGGATGAACACTGAAGCTTTCTTT.

The chain recombines TRBV5-6 with TRBJ2-1; D not certain. The CDR3 has 11 residues. Between the trimmed V and J ends, which lost 4 bases and 5 bases, there was a span of 4 bases. The germline gives CDR1 SGHDT, CDR2 YYEEEE. CDR3 in DNA: TGTGCCAGCAGCCGTCACAATGAGCAGTTCTTC. Protein product: CASSRHNEQFF.

This chain links TRBV10-3 with TRBJ1-2; a weak D match, TRBD1 (5 bases). V was shortened by 10 bases and J by 7 bases, with 16 bases between the two germline ends. The V gene's germline CDR1 is ENHRY and CDR2 SYGVKD. The CDR3 is 12 amino acids. CDR3 nucleotide sequence: TGTGCCACCCGGGCGGGGGGAGTTGGCTACACCTTC. Protein product: CATRAGGVGYTF.

The gene calls are TRBV9 and TRBJ2-5, with 7 bases that match TRBD1. Germline loops: CDR1 SGDLS, CDR2 YYNGEE. There are 14 residues in the CDR3. Trimming cost V 4 bases and J 2 bases; bases outside gene matches: 5. The CDR3 nucleotides are TGTGCCAGCAGCCCCCGACAGGGACAAGAGACCCAGTACTTC. Amino acids: CASSPRQGQETQYF.

V gene TRBV29-1 combines with J gene TRBJ2-1, with 9 bases that match TRBD1. This CDR3 contains 16 residues. V lost 6 bases to trimming and J lost 4 bases; unmatched junction nucleotides: 13. Germline loops: CDR1 SQVTM, CDR2 ANQGSEA. The CDR3 protein is CSVPDRGEIRYNEQFF. Written as DNA, the CDR3 is TGCAGCGTCCCCGACAGGGGGGAAATCCGATACAATGAGCAGTTCTTC.

This chain connects TRBV28 to TRBJ1-5; D is possibly TRBD1 (5 bases). V dropped 7 bases and J dropped 4 bases, with 20 bases sitting between them. The CDR3 sequence is 16 residues long. CDR1 and CDR2 from the germline V gene are MDHEN and SYDVKM. Here the CDR3 DNA reads TGTGCCAGCATTCGAGCGGGGGAGAGCCTAAATCAGCCCCAGCATTTT. Residues: CASIRAGESLNQPQHF.

The CDR3 DNA follows: TGTGCCAGTAGTATCCATCCGGTGCGGGGCTATGGCTACACCTTC. Its protein is CASSIHPVRGYGYTF. The chain combines TRBV19 with TRBJ1-2; D is undetermined. The CDR3 runs to 15 residues. Trimming pared 3 bases from V and 4 bases from J, leaving 15 bases between. Germline lookup yields CDR1 LNHDA and CDR2 SQIVND (reference sequence).

This chain links TRBV9 with TRBJ2-3; TRBD2 matches at 10 bases. Per the germline V gene, CDR1 is SGDLS and CDR2 is YYNGEE. Unmatched junction bases numbered 5, after V lost 0 bases and J lost 4 bases. CDR3 size: 16 residues. The CDR3 sequence: CASSVVPSGSADTQYF. The CDR3 DNA is TGTGCCAGCAGCGTAGTCCCTAGCGGGAGCGCAGATACGCAGTATTTT.

The J gene is TRBJ1-1, the V gene TRBV6-1; the match to TRBD1 covers 9 bases. Germline loops: CDR1 MNHNS, CDR2 SASEGT. CDR3 length: 14 residues. Unmatched junction bases numbered 13, after V lost 6 bases and J lost 11 bases. The CDR3 DNA is TGTGCCAGCAGGCAGACAGGGGGTGAACAAAGGGCTTTCTTT. Its protein product is CASRQTGGEQRAFF.